This T cell receptor beta chain was retrieved from a study of regulatory and conventional T cells in RAG deficiency. Study-level findings and limits: Compared with controls, unique Treg TCR beta sequences dropped roughly 100-fold in Omenn syndrome and CID/AS.

Blood CD4+ CD25-low CD127-high conventional T cells supplied the genomic DNA template. Clones were read by immunoSEQ multiplex PCR, and TCRdb kept only the in-frame ones, dropping some. The table includes roughly 45,000 clones, more than 80% detected once. The trim removed 4 bases at V and 1 base at J, leaving 18 bases unmatched. The CDR3 runs 18 residues. CDR1 SQVTM and CDR2 ANQGSEA come from the germline V gene. Notes on this clone: Its cognate antigen is unknown.

The data were also submitted as part of a second study, on regulatory T cells. From that report: The primer mix had 52 TRBV and 13 TRBJ primers. Regulatory T cells showed the strongest V-J pair restriction and V/J gene skewing among patient repertoires.

This rearrangement joins TRBV29-1 to TRBJ1-1; 7 bases match TRBD1. This TCR was recovered from a human donor in good health. Specimen: CD4+ effector T cells sorted from blood. The CDR3 DNA sequence: TGCAGCGTTGGGGACAATAGGGACAGCCCCCGGAGGAACACTGAAGCTTTCTTT. Translated, it gives CSVGDNRDSPRRNTEAFF. The full variable domain, with the rest looked up from reference TRBV29-1 and TRBJ1-1, is SAVISQKPSRDICQRGTSLTIQCQVDSQVTMMFWYRQQPGQSLTLIATANQGSEATYESGFVIDKFPISRPNLTFSTLTVSNMSPEDSSIYLCSVGDNRDSPRRNTEAFFGQGTRLTVV.